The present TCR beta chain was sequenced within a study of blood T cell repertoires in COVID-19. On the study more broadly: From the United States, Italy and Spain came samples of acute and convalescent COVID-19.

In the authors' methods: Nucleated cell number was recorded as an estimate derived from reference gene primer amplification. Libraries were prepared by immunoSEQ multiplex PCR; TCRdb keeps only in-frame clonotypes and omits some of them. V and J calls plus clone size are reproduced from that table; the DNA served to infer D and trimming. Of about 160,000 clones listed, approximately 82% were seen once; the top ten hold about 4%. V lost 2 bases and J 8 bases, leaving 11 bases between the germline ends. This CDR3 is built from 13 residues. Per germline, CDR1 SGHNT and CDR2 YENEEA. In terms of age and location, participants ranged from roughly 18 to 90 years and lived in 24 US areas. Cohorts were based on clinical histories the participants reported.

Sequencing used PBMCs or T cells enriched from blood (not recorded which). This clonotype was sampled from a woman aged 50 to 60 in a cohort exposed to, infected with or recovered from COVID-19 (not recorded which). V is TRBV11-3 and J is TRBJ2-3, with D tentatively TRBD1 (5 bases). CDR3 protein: CASSLSTQGTQYF. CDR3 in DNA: TGTGCCAGCAGCTTATCAACGCAGGGTACGCAGTATTTT.